This T cell receptor beta chain came from a study of beta chain features in type 1 diabetes. General study points: When Type 1 diabetes patients were examined, their TCRB CDR3s proved moderately but significantly shorter in all four CD4+ subsets.

After removal of 6 bases from V and 2 bases from J, the junction contained 7 bases not matched to a gene. This CDR3 spans 15 amino acids. CDR1 and CDR2 (germline): MNHNS, SASEGT. This clone came up a few times. Its target is not known. The sequenced template was cDNA made from the entire isolated RNA. Samples of naive, central memory and regulatory T cells yielded a mean of around 3.5 million reads. This table comes from immunoSEQ multiplex PCR, and its TCRdb copy is limited to in-frame clones, with some not included. The table shows 130,000 to 150,000 clones, with approximately 13% occurring only once.

The origin of this receptor is a man younger than 35 with type 1 diabetes. This chain links TRBV6-1 with TRBJ2-5; 9 positions agree with TRBD1. Sample: central memory CD4+ T cells from blood. CDR3 DNA sequence: TGTGCCAGCAGCCGGGGACAGGGCCCTCAAGAGACCCAGTACTTC. This codes for CASSRGQGPQETQYF.